Sample share makes the clone carrying this TCR beta chain medium-sized. Its specificity is not known. The sample belongs to a study of lung T cells in sarcoidosis with Löfgren's syndrome. Study at large: CD4+ T cells build up in sarcoidosis bronchoalveolar lavage fluid. Löfgren's syndrome patients were the main repertoire analysis focus. General study points: The most expanded V genes in Löfgren's patients were reportedly TRAV12-1 and TRBV2. Multiple Löfgren's syndrome patients reportedly shared TRAV12-1 and TRBV2 CDR3 motifs, suggesting public CD4+ TCRs.

The CDR3 consists of 15 residues. Germline CDR1 is SEHNR and CDR2 is FQNEAQ (reference sequence). With V trimmed by 5 bases and J by 3 bases, 8 bases remained unmatched. Each CDR3 protein is one row after TCRdb ran MiXCR on the reads. Of more than 2,000 distinct CDR3 sequences listed, about 18% are singletons. The sequencing input was CD4+ T cells from bronchoalveolar lavage. The origin of this receptor is a human donor with sarcoidosis (Löfgren's syndrome or another form), or a control subject (not recorded which). This rearrangement joins TRBV7-9 to TRBJ2-3; 7 positions match TRBD1. The CDR3 protein is CASSHATGRTDTQYF. The CDR3 region has the DNA TGTGCCAGCAGCCACGCGACAGGGAGAACAGATACGCAGTATTTT.